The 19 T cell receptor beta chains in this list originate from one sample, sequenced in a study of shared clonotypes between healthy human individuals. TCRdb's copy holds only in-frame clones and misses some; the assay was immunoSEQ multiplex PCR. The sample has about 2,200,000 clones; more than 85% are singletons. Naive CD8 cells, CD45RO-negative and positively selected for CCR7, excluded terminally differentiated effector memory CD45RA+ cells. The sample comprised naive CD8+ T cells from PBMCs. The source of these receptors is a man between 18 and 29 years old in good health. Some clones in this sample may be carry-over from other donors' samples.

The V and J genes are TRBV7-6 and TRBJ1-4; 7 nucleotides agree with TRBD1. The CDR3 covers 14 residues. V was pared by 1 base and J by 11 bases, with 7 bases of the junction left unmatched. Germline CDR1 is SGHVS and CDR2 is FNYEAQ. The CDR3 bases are TGTGCCAGCAGCTTAGATAACAGGGGAGGGAAACTGTTTTTT. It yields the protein CASSLDNRGGKLFF.

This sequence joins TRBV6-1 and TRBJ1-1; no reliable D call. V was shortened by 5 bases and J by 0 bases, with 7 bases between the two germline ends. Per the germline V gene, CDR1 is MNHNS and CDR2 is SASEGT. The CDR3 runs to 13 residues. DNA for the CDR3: TGTGCCAGCAGTCCGTCGGTGAACACTGAAGCTTTCTTT. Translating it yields CASSPSVNTEAFF.

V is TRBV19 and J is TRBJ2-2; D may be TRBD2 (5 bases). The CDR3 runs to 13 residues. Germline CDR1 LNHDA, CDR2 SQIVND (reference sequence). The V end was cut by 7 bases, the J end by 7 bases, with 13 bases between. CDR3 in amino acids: CASMGDPGGELFF. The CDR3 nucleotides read TGTGCCAGTATGGGAGATCCGGGCGGGGAGCTGTTTTTT.

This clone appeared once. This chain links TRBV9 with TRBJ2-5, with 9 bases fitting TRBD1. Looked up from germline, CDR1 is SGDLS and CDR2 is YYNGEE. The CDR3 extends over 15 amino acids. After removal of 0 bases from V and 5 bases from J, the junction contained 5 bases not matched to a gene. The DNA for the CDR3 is TGTGCCAGCAGCGTAGCGGGACAGGGCGTGGAGACCCAGTACTTC. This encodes CASSVAGQGVETQYF. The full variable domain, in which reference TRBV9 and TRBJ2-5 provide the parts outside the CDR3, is DSGVTQTPKHLITATGQRVTLRCSPRSGDLSVYWYQQSLDQGLQFLIQYYNGEERAKGNILERFSAQQFPDLHSELNLSSLELGDSALYFCASSVAGQGVETQYFGPGTRLLVL.

CDR3 nucleotides: TGTGCCAGCAGCCAAGGTGGGGGAGGACGGTCCTACAATGAGCAGTTCTTC. Its protein product is CASSQGGGGRSYNEQFF. J is TRBJ2-1 and V is TRBV4-2; perhaps TRBD2 as D (6 bases). Looked up from germline, CDR1 is LGHNA and CDR2 is YNFKEQ. The length of the CDR3 is 17 residues. V was trimmed by 1 base and J by 1 base, leaving 14 bases between them.

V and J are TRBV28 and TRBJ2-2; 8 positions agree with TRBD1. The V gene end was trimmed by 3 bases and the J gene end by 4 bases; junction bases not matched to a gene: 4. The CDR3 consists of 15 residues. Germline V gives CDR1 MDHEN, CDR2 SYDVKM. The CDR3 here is CASSFQGAFTGELFF. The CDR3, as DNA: TGTGCCAGCAGTTTCCAGGGGGCATTCACCGGGGAGCTGTTTTTT.

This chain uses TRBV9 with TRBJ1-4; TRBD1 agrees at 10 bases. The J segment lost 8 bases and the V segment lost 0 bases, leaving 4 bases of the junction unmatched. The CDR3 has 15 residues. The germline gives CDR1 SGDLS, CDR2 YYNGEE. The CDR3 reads CASSVEKGQGEKLFF. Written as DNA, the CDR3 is TGTGCCAGCAGCGTAGAGAAGGGACAGGGGGAAAAACTGTTTTTT.

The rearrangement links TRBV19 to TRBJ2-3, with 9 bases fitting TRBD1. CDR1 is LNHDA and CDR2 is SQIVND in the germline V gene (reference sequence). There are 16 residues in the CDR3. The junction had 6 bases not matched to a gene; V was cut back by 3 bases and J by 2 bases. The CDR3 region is CASSIGTGSPTDTQYF. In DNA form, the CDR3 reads TGTGCCAGTAGTATCGGGACAGGGTCCCCCACAGATACGCAGTATTTT.

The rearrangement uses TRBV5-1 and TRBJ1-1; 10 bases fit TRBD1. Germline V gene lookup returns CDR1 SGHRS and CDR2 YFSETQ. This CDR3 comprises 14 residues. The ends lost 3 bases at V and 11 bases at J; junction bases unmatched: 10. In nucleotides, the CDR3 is TGCGCCAGCAGCTATTTTGACAGGGGGCAGACGGCTTTCTTT. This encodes CASSYFDRGQTAFF.

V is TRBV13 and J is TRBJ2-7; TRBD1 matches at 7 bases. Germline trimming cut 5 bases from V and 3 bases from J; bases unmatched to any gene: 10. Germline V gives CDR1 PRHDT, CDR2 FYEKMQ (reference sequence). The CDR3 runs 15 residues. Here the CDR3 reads CASSGVPGQRYEQYF. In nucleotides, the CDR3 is TGTGCCAGCAGCGGAGTACCGGGACAGCGCTACGAGCAGTACTTC.

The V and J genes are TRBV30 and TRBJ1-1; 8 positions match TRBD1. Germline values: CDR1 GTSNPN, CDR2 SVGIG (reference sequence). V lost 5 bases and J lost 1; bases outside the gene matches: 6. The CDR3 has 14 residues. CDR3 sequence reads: CAWDAGTGNTEAFF. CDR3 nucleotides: TGTGCCTGGGACGCTGGGACAGGGAACACTGAAGCTTTCTTT.

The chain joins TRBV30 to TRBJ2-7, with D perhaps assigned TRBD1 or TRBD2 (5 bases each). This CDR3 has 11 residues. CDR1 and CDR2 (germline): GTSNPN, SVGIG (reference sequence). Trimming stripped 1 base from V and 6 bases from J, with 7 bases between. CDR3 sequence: CAWSEGSEQYF. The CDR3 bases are TGTGCCTGGAGTGAGGGGAGCGAGCAGTACTTC. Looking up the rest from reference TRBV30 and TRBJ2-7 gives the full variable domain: SQTIHQWPATLVQPVGSPLSLECTVEGTSNPNLYWYRQAAGRGLQLLFYSVGIGQISSEVPQNLSASRPQDRQFILSSKKLLLSDSGFYLCAWSEGSEQYFGPGTRLTVT.

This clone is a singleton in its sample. The CDR3 bases are TGTGCCAGCAGCGGAGAAGACAGGAGAAAGCAGTACTTC. Translating it yields CASSGEDRRKQYF. This sequence joins TRBV9 and TRBJ2-7, with D possibly matching TRBD1 (6 bases). V was cut by 3 bases and J by 8 bases, with 15 bases left in between. The CDR3 loop spans 13 amino acids. Per germline, CDR1 SGDLS and CDR2 YYNGEE.

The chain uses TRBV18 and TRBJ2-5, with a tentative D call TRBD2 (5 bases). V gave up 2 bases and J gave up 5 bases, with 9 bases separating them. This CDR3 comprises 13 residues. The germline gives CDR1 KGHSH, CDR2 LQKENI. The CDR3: CASSPERYETQYF. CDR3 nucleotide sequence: TGTGCCAGCTCACCAGAGCGGTACGAGACCCAGTACTTC.

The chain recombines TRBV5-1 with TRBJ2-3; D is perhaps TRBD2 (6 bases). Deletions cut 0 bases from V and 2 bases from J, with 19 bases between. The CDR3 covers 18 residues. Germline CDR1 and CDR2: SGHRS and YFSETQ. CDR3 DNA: TGCGCCAGCAGCTTGGGTGTAGGGAGGCGAGAAAACACAGATACGCAGTATTTT. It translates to CASSLGVGRRENTDTQYF.

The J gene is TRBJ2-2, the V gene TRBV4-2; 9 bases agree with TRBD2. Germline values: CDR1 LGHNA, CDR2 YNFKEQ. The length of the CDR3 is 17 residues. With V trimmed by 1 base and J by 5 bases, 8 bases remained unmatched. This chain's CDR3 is CASSQGLAGFGTGELFF. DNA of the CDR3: TGTGCCAGCAGCCAAGGCCTAGCGGGGTTCGGGACCGGGGAGCTGTTTTTT.

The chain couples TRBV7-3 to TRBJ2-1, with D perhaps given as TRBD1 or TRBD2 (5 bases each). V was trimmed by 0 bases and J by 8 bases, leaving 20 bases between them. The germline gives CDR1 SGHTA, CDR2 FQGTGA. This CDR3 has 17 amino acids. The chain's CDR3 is CASSLTRLTPGRDEQFF. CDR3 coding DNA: TGTGCCAGCAGCTTAACGCGGCTCACCCCGGGACGGGATGAGCAGTTCTTC.

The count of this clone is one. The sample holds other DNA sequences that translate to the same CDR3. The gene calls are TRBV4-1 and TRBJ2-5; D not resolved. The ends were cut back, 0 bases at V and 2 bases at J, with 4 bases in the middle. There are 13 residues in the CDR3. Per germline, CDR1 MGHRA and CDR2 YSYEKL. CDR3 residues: CASSQDYQETQYF. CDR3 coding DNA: TGCGCCAGCAGCCAAGACTATCAAGAGACCCAGTACTTC.

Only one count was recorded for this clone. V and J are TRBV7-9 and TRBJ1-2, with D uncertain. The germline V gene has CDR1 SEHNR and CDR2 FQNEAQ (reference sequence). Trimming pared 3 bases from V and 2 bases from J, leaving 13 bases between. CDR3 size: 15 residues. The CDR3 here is CASSFPRADNYGYTF. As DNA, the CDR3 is TGTGCCAGCAGCTTCCCGAGGGCGGACAACTATGGCTACACCTTC.